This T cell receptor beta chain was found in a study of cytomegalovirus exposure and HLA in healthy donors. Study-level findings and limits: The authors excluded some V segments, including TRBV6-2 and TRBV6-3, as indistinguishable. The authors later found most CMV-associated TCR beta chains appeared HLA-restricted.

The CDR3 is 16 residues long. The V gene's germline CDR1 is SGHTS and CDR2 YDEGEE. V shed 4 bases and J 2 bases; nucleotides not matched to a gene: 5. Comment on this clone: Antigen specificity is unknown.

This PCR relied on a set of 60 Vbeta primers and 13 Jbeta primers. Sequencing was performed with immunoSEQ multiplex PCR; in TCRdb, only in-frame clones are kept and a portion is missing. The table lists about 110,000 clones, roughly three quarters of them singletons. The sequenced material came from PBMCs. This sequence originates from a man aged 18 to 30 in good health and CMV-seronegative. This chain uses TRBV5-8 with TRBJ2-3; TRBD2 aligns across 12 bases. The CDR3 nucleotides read TGTGCCAGCAGCCCACTAGCGGGGGGAGTCACAGATACGCAGTATTTT. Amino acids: CASSPLAGGVTDTQYF. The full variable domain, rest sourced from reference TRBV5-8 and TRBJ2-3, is EAGVTQSPTHLIKTRGQQATLRCSPISGHTSVYWYQQALGLGLQFLLWYDEGEERNRGNFPPRFSGRQFPNYSSELNVNALELEDSALYLCASSPLAGGVTDTQYFGPGTRLTVL.